This T cell receptor beta chain was identified in a study of shared clonotypes between healthy human individuals. Study overall: Contributing individuals were two females and a few males aged 18 to 49. Study-level results: Collection of samples was limited to blood; tissue repertoires likely differ. A handful of donors showed sharing of approximately 5% of naive CD4 clonotypes.

Terminally differentiated effector memory CD45RA+ cells were left out of the naive CD8 fraction, which was CD45RO-negative and positively selected for CCR7. On this clone itself: The antigen remains undetermined.

Method: immunoSEQ multiplex PCR; TCRdb's copy keeps in-frame clones and lacks some. The data contain about 650,000 clones, roughly 95% of them singletons. CDR3 length equals 15 residues. V was shortened by 4 bases and J by 0 bases, with 14 bases between the two germline ends. Germline CDR1 and CDR2: SGHTS and YDEGEE. The sequence was obtained from a woman in her twenties or thirties in good health. Specimen: naive CD8+ T cells sorted from blood. The chain carries TRBV5-8 and TRBJ2-7; D is possibly TRBD1 or TRBD2 (5 bases each). CDR3 sequence reads: CASSPGTVSSYEQYF. The CDR3 DNA follows: TGTGCCAGCAGCCCGGGGACGGTGAGCTCCTACGAGCAGTACTTC. The full variable domain, rest sourced from reference TRBV5-8 and TRBJ2-7, is EAGVTQSPTHLIKTRGQQATLRCSPISGHTSVYWYQQALGLGLQFLLWYDEGEERNRGNFPPRFSGRQFPNYSSELNVNALELEDSALYLCASSPGTVSSYEQYFGPGTRLTVT.